These T cell receptor beta chains were read from a single sample in a study of blood T cell repertoires in COVID-19. Assay used: immunoSEQ multiplex PCR; TCRdb lists only in-frame clones, some missing. In the table there are around 260,000 clones, 80% to 85% of which are singletons. Material for sequencing was peripheral blood. The origin of the receptors is a man aged 55 to 70 with acute or convalescent COVID-19. CDR3s include the opening cysteine and the closing phenylalanine or tryptophan.

v_gene | CDR3aa
TRBV18 | CASSQYEQGANTEAFF
TRBV30 | CAWSLAGGDTGELFF
TRBV28 | CASTDGFLKGLNEQYF
TRBV28 | CASRLQGNSEQYF
TRBV5-1 | CASSPYTDTQYF
TRBV6-5 | CASSPGQAYNSPLHF
TRBV7-3 | CASSSTSGRSYNEQFF
TRBV6-5 | CASSTRTGDYGYTF
TRBV7-8 | CASSLVGQAGLDEKLFF
TRBV6-5 | CASRLPKLADTQYF
TRBV30 | CAWSVRFNQPQHF
TRBV30 | CAWTPGQSNQPQHF
TRBV6-6 | CASSWEDRGLGEAFF
TRBV11-2 | CASSRTGQGVTDTQYF
TRBV7-2 | CASSPDGGRAGEKLFF
TRBV6-1 | CASSEGDRGRGKLFF
TRBV7-9 | CASSLYGTQGYDEQYF
TRBV12-3/TRBV12-4 | CASSLGDTGELFF
TRBV7-2 | CASSLREAGYEQYF
TRBV6-5 | CASIDSLYNSPLHF
TRBV14 | CASSQGQGAVNEQFF
TRBV18 | CASSPRTGDTHDQPQHF
TRBV7-8 | CASSLGRGLYEQYF
TRBV6-2/TRBV6-3 | CASSWGGSGADTQYF
TRBV27 | CASSRSGGAYNEQFF
TRBV7-6 | CASSPGVVGSNQPQHF
TRBV7-3 | CASSPKGGLANTGELFF
TRBV29-1 | CSVERTGLNTEAFF
TRBV28 | CASSLQGRGSYEQYF
TRBV27 | CASSFMTGSSSGANVLTF
TRBV11-1 | CASSLRGARGNTEAFF
TRBV5-4 | CASSRSGTRSQETQYF
TRBV5-1 | CASSFPRPGAGDEQYF
TRBV7-6 | CASSYGQGDTEAFF
TRBV11-2 | CASSSAQGDNEKLFF
TRBV12-3/TRBV12-4 | CASRRQEAGELFF
TRBV13 | CASSLERLHGYTF
TRBV19 | CASSLDRGYGAFF
TRBV28 | CASSSHTRGRETQYF
TRBV10-3 | CAISETSGMGHEQFF